The sequence of this T cell receptor (beta chain) was determined in a study of T-cell memory formation after mild COVID-19. Study results and caveats: Unconfirmed was the SARS-CoV-2 specificity of second-wave clones that peaked on day 37. Pre-infection memory held some responding clones, suggesting pre-existing cross-reactive T cells responded. There was a balanced CD4/CD8 profile in clones contracting day 15 to 85, and later expanders leaned CD4+.

This clonotype was seen many times. As yet, its antigen is unknown. TCRdb reanalysed the 5' RACE reads using MiXCR and keeps one entry per CDR3 protein. The data contain 250,000 to 350,000 distinct CDR3 sequences, around 15% of them singletons. Per germline, CDR1 MNHEY and CDR2 SMNVEV (reference sequence). Germline trimming cut 5 bases from V and 2 bases from J; bases unmatched to any gene: 9. The CDR3 covers 18 residues. The sample was PBMCs or a T cell subset sorted from them (not recorded which). This chain joins TRBV27 and TRBJ2-1; 13 bases fit TRBD2. This clonotype was obtained from a man younger than 30 who had mild COVID-19 (a few samples of this study predate the infection). Cell type and time point are not known. The CDR3 region has the DNA TGTGCCAGCAGTGCTGGGACTAGCGGGGAGACACCCTACAATGAGCAGTTCTTC. Amino acids: CASSAGTSGETPYNEQFF.